This T cell receptor (beta chain) was recovered during a study of shared clonotypes between healthy human individuals. Findings of the study overall: Represented genetic and exposure-history diversity was restricted by having few donors.

The CDR3 sequence is 15 residues long. Per germline, CDR1 SGHRS and CDR2 YFSETQ. V trimming: 2 bases; J trimming: 6 bases; junction bases outside the gene matches: 7. Per the study methods: Junction-only immunoSEQ sequences carried no quality scores, so filtering differed. Some clones are missing from TCRdb's copy, which holds only in-frame ones; the method was immunoSEQ multiplex PCR. From that table come the V and J calls and clone size; the DNA was used to work out D and trimming. The sample yields some 530,000 clones, roughly 80% seen once. A word on this clone: Its antigen is currently unknown.

Specimen: PBMCs. This receptor was obtained from a woman between 40 and 55 years old in good health. Some clones in this sample may be carry-over from other donors' samples. This rearrangement joins TRBV5-1 to TRBJ2-2; 7 bases fit TRBD2. CDR3 protein: CASSFAGDRAGELFF. The CDR3 bases are TGCGCCAGCAGCTTCGCGGGAGATCGTGCCGGGGAGCTGTTTTTT.